One sample yielded the 24 T cell receptor beta chains listed below, sequenced in a study of blood T cell repertoires in COVID-19. The method was immunoSEQ multiplex PCR; TCRdb's version includes in-frame clones alone and lacks a portion of them. This table has some 300,000 clones, around 88% appearing once. Sample: peripheral blood. These receptors were obtained from a woman in her twenties or thirties who had recovered from COVID-19.

V gene TRBV6-5 combines with J gene TRBJ1-2; 10 bases are a match to TRBD1. The length of the CDR3 is 14 residues. Germline lookup yields CDR1 MNHEY and CDR2 SVGAGI. V was pared by 6 bases and J by 4 bases, with 5 bases of the junction left unmatched. CDR3 DNA sequence: TGTGCCAGCAGCCCGACAGGGGGCAGCTATGGCTACACCTTC. It specifies CASSPTGGSYGYTF.

The chain employs TRBV15 and TRBJ2-1, with D tentatively TRBD2 (5 bases). CDR1 and CDR2 from the germline V gene are LNHNV and YYDKDF (reference sequence). The germline V and J ends were trimmed by 1 base and 3 bases, with 10 bases remaining between them. The CDR3 length is 15 residues. CDR3 sequence reads: CATSRATAVYNEQFF. For the CDR3, the DNA is TGTGCCACCAGCAGAGCTACAGCGGTCTACAATGAGCAGTTCTTC.

The chain combines TRBV4-1 with TRBJ1-5; 7 bases are shared with TRBD1. The ends lost 1 base at V and 0 bases at J; junction bases unmatched: 9. The CDR3 is 18 residues long. Germline-derived CDR1 and CDR2 are MGHRA and YSYEKL. CDR3 amino acids: CASSQALEWDSSNQPQHF. CDR3 coding DNA: TGCGCCAGCAGCCAAGCTCTTGAATGGGACAGTAGCAATCAGCCCCAGCATTTT.

Only one count was recorded for this clone. The chain couples TRBV10-3 to TRBJ2-7; TRBD1 agrees at 10 bases. The CDR3 is 14 residues long. The germline gives CDR1 ENHRY, CDR2 SYGVKD. V trimming: 6 bases; J trimming: 0 bases; junction bases outside the gene matches: 2. The CDR3 loop reads CAIRGQGSSYEQYF. The CDR3 region has the DNA TGTGCCATCAGGGGACAGGGGTCCTCCTACGAGCAGTACTTC.

This clone occurred a few times. The chain couples TRBV14 to TRBJ1-2, with D maybe TRBD1 (6 bases). Trimming took 4 bases from V and 8 from J, leaving 14 bases between them. The CDR3 totals 13 residues. Germline CDR1 and CDR2: SGHDN and FVKESK. CDR3 nucleotides: TGTGCCAGCAGCCCCGACAGGACGCGAGGCTACACCTTC. It translates to CASSPDRTRGYTF.

The chain combines TRBV24-1 with TRBJ1-5, with D unclear. V lost 2 bases and J lost 5, with 15 bases in between. This CDR3 contains 16 residues. Germline CDR1 KGHDR, CDR2 SFDVKD. In DNA, the CDR3 is TGTGCCACCAGTGATTCGAGGGAGGAGAGGGATCAGCCCCAGCATTTT. This sequence encodes CATSDSREERDQPQHF.

The J gene is TRBJ1-2, the V gene TRBV28; 7 bases fit TRBD1. The CDR3 consists of 16 residues. Germline-derived CDR1 and CDR2 are MDHEN and SYDVKM. After removal of 7 bases from V and 7 bases from J, the junction contained 18 bases not matched to a gene. The CDR3 region is CASTRQGFTFSGGYTF. The CDR3 nucleotides read TGTGCCAGCACTCGACAGGGATTTACGTTTTCTGGTGGCTACACCTTC.

This clone was counted once. The CDR3 here is CASSIGQGALGIYF. The CDR3 DNA is TGTGCCAGTAGTATCGGACAGGGGGCCTTGGGAATTTACTTC. This chain joins TRBV19 and TRBJ2-7, with 11 bases that match TRBD1. Germline V gene lookup returns CDR1 LNHDA and CDR2 SQIVND (reference sequence). The trim removed 3 bases at V and 13 bases at J, leaving 11 bases unmatched. This CDR3 has 14 residues.

This clone came up a few times. The rearrangement joins TRBV27 to TRBJ2-7; the D gene is possibly TRBD1 (6 bases). The ends were cut back, 6 bases at V and 9 bases at J, with 18 bases in the middle. Per the germline V gene, CDR1 is MNHEY and CDR2 is SMNVEV (reference sequence). CDR3 size: 13 residues. The CDR3 loop is CASSPTQGGGQYF. DNA of the CDR3: TGTGCCAGCAGCCCAACACAGGGCGGTGGGCAGTACTTC.

This rearrangement joins TRBV29-1 to TRBJ2-7; the D is unclear. Trimming stripped 2 bases from V and 4 bases from J, with 6 bases between. The CDR3 loop spans 11 amino acids. Germline CDR1 SQVTM, CDR2 ANQGSEA. The CDR3 loop reads CSVETAYEQYF. CDR3 DNA sequence: TGCAGCGTTGAAACAGCTTACGAGCAGTACTTC.

This clone has a single count. This sequence joins TRBV6-2 or TRBV6-3 and TRBJ2-1; TRBD2 matches 11 bases. Germline CDR1 and CDR2: MNHEY and SVGEGT. After removal of 5 bases from V and 3 bases from J, the junction contained 6 bases not matched to a gene. The CDR3 extends over 16 amino acids. CDR3 DNA: TGTGCCAGCAGTACCCCTAGCGGGGGGCTCTACAATGAGCAGTTCTTC. Translated: CASSTPSGGLYNEQFF.

This chain uses TRBV9 with TRBJ1-2; the D gene is possibly TRBD1 (5 bases). The CDR3 length is 12 residues. Per germline, CDR1 SGDLS and CDR2 YYNGEE. Trimming pared 7 bases from V and 3 bases from J, leaving 10 bases between. The CDR3 reads CASSRDYYGYTF. The CDR3 coding sequence is TGTGCCAGCTCCCGGGACTACTATGGCTACACCTTC.

This sequence joins TRBV5-1 and TRBJ2-6, with 7 bases aligning to TRBD1. This CDR3 is built from 18 residues. CDR1 is SGHRS and CDR2 is YFSETQ in the germline V gene. Trimming removed 3 bases from V and 2 bases from J; junction bases left unmatched: 11. The CDR3 region is CASSYRQGWLAGANVLTF. The CDR3 DNA is TGCGCCAGCAGCTACCGACAGGGATGGCTGGCTGGGGCCAACGTCCTGACTTTC.

The chain is built from TRBV25-1 and TRBJ2-2, with D possibly matching TRBD2 (6 bases). The V gene lost 2 bases and the J gene lost 6 bases, with 10 bases spanning the gap. The CDR3 runs 14 residues. CDR1 is MGHDK and CDR2 is SYGVNS in the germline V gene. The CDR3 sequence: CASSEGWGAGELFF. CDR3 in DNA: TGTGCCAGCAGTGAAGGGTGGGGGGCCGGGGAGCTGTTTTTT. Full variable domain (rest looked up from reference TRBV25-1 and TRBJ2-2): EADIYQTPRYLVIGTGKKITLECSQTMGHDKMYWYQQDPGMELHLIHYSYGVNSTEKGDLSSESTVSRIRTEHFPLTLESARPSHTSQYLCASSEGWGAGELFFGEGSRLTVL.

The sample holds a few counts of this clone. The chain uses TRBV28 and TRBJ2-4; D might be TRBD2 (6 bases). This CDR3 spans 17 amino acids. Trimming left V 3 bases short and J 8 bases short, with 23 bases between. CDR1 and CDR2 from the germline V gene are MDHEN and SYDVKM. DNA for the CDR3: TGTGCCAGCAGTTTTTGGTTTTGGGAGGAGATGAGGGACATTCAGTACTTC. It encodes CASSFWFWEEMRDIQYF.

The V and J genes are TRBV3-1 (or the pseudogene TRBV3-2) and TRBJ2-7; tentative D call: TRBD2 (5 bases). The CDR3 has 16 residues. V lost 4 bases and J 0 bases, leaving 16 bases between the germline ends. Germline V gives CDR1 LGHDT, CDR2 YNNKEL (reference sequence). CDR3: CASSPRYSANSYEQYF. DNA of the CDR3: TGTGCCAGCAGCCCGAGATATAGCGCGAACTCCTACGAGCAGTACTTC.

This clone has just a few counts. The chain is built from TRBV30 and TRBJ2-2, with 7 nucleotides matching TRBD2. The CDR3 has 12 residues. The ends lost 3 bases at V and 8 bases at J; junction bases unmatched: 3. CDR1 GTSNPN and CDR2 SVGIG come from the germline V gene (reference sequence). Here the CDR3 reads CAWSRGEGELFF. DNA for the CDR3: TGTGCCTGGAGCCGGGGGGAGGGGGAGCTGTTTTTT.

This chain uses TRBV5-1 with TRBJ2-3, with D perhaps matching TRBD1 (6 bases). The V end lost 3 bases, the J end lost 2 bases, and 10 bases lay between the germline ends. The CDR3 covers 14 residues. Germline CDR1 is SGHRS and CDR2 is YFSETQ. This CDR3 is CASSSRTVTDTQYF. The CDR3 nucleotides are TGCGCCAGCAGCTCTAGGACAGTCACAGATACGCAGTATTTT.

In regard to this clone: This same CDR3 is encoded by further DNA sequences in the sample. The chain joins TRBV28 to TRBJ2-3; possibly TRBD2 for D (7 bases). V lost 6 bases to trimming and J lost 3 bases, with 13 bases between them. CDR3 length equals 14 residues. Germline lookup yields CDR1 MDHEN and CDR2 SYDVKM. The CDR3 DNA follows: TGTGCCAGCAGCCTAGGGGGGGCAACAGATACGCAGTATTTT. Encoded protein: CASSLGGATDTQYF.

This chain uses TRBV2 with TRBJ1-2, with a possible D match to TRBD1 (6 bases). This CDR3 has 13 residues. The V gene lost 11 bases and the J gene lost 0 bases, with 13 bases spanning the gap. Germline CDR1 SNHLY, CDR2 FYNNEI. CDR3 sequence: CAGEGQPNYGYTF. The CDR3 nucleotides read TGTGCCGGAGAAGGACAGCCTAACTATGGCTACACCTTC.

The chain is built from TRBV10-3 and TRBJ1-5; D is ambiguous. From germline, CDR1 is ENHRY and CDR2 SYGVKD. With 4 bases removed from V and 0 bases from J, the gap between germline ends came to 10 bases. The CDR3 is made up of 15 amino acids. CDR3 region: CAISGGKYSNQPQHF. Here the CDR3 DNA reads TGTGCCATCAGTGGCGGCAAATATAGCAATCAGCCCCAGCATTTT.

The chain is built from TRBV2 and TRBJ2-7; 10 positions agree with TRBD1. With V trimmed by 8 bases and J by 6 bases, 7 bases remained unmatched. The V gene's germline CDR1 is SNHLY and CDR2 FYNNEI. CDR3 length: 13 amino acids. CDR3 nucleotides: TGTGCCAGCTCCCCGGGACAGGGGCTCGAGCAGTACTTC. Protein sequence: CASSPGQGLEQYF.

The J gene is TRBJ2-2, the V gene TRBV24-1; TRBD1 is a possible D gene (5 bases). Per germline, CDR1 KGHDR and CDR2 SFDVKD. The CDR3 contains 12 residues. Trimming shortened V by 10 bases and J by 3 bases, and 8 bases separated the two germline ends. CDR3 region: CATGQHTGELFF. CDR3 DNA sequence: TGTGCCACTGGACAACACACCGGGGAGCTGTTTTTT.

The rearrangement uses TRBV6-5 and TRBJ2-7, with a weak D call TRBD2 (7 bases). This CDR3 contains 16 residues. The germline V gene has CDR1 MNHEY and CDR2 SVGAGI. V was trimmed by 1 base and J by 5 bases, leaving 18 bases between them. The CDR3 protein is CASSYLIGGLLDEQYF. The CDR3 coding sequence is TGTGCCAGCAGTTACTTAATCGGGGGGCTCCTCGACGAGCAGTACTTC.